Only one count was recorded for the clone carrying this T cell receptor beta chain. Its antigen is not identified. These data originate in a study of regulatory T cells in long-lasting Graves disease. General observations from the study: New patients shared 966 public clonotypes, and persistent patients shared more, with about 2,700.

From the reads, TCRdb called clonotypes with MiXCR, one entry per CDR3 protein. Among 500 to 600 distinct CDR3 sequences listed, roughly 67% were seen once. From RNA extracted from PBMCs, the TCR library was made. An endocrinology department in Xi'an, China, supplied the patients. Blood from the periphery, approximately 10 milliliters in all, was drawn into EDTA tubes. Sequenced material: peripheral blood mononuclear cells (PBMCs), taken with antithyroid drug treatment, in newly diagnosed or persistent Graves disease (not recorded which). The clonotype comes from a female donor with Graves disease.

CDR3 amino acids: CASSIWPGTSTYEQYF. CDR3 nucleotides: TGTGCCAGTAGTATCTGGCCCGGGACTTCAACCTACGAGCAGTACTTC. The chain is built from TRBV19 and TRBJ2-7, with D perhaps TRBD2 (6 bases). The CDR3 runs 16 residues. With 3 bases removed from V and 2 bases from J, the gap between germline ends came to 17 bases. CDR1 and CDR2 from the germline V gene are LNHDA and SQIVND (reference sequence). Full variable domain (missing parts from reference TRBV19 and TRBJ2-7): DGGITQSPKYLFRKEGQNVTLSCEQNLNHDAMYWYRQDPGQGLRLIYYSQIVNDFQKGDIAEGYSVSREKKESFPLTVTSAQKNPTAFYLCASSIWPGTSTYEQYFGPGTRLTVT.